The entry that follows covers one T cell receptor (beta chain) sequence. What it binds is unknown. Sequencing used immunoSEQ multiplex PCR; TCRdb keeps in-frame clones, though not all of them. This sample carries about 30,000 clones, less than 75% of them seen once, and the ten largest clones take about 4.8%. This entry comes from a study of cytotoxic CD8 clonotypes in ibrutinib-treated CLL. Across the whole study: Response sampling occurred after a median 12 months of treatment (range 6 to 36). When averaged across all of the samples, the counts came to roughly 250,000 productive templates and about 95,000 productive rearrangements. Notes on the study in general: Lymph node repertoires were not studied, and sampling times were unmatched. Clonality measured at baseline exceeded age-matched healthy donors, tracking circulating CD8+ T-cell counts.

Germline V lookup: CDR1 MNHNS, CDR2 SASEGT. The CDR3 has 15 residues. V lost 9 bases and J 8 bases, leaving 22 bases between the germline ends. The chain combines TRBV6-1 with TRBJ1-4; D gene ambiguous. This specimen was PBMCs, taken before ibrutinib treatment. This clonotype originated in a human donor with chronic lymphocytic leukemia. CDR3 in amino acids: CASRGRRELEEKLFF. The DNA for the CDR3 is TGTGCCAGTAGAGGTAGGAGGGAGTTGGAGGAAAAACTGTTTTTT.